A selection of T cell receptor beta chains follows, all from one sample in a study of human T cells and chemical hapten exposure. TCRdb independently ran MiXCR on the RACE reads; one entry per CDR3 protein. Counted here are 250,000 or so distinct CDR3 sequences, roughly 8% occurring once; the ten biggest clones make up more than 1%. The sample here was whole blood, taken in connection with sensitization to the hapten diphenylcyclopropenone (DPC). The receptor source for this set is a young man with alopecia areata. Some clones in this sample may be carry-over from other donors' samples. Both conserved end residues are part of each CDR3. The D gene is left open where the match is weak. Size tells how often a clone was seen (once, few, many) or the class of an expanded clone, and some rows leave it out.

J gene | D gene | V gene | clone size | CDR3 DNA | CDR3 protein
TRBJ2-2 | NA | TRBV6-2/TRBV6-3 | once | TGTGCCGGAGGACAGATGAACACCGGGGAGCTGTTTTTT | CAGGQMNTGELFF
TRBJ2-4 | NA | TRBV29-1 | few | TGCAGCGTGGGGAGGAACATTCAGTACTTC | CSVGRNIQYF
TRBJ1-2 | NA | TRBV12-3/TRBV12-4 | NA | TGTGCCAGCAGTTTTTGGGCAGAGAACTATGGCTACACCTTC | CASSFWAENYGYTF
TRBJ2-2 | NA | TRBV6-2/TRBV6-3 | NA | TGTGCCAGCAACGATACCCCTCGAACATCGAACACCGGGGAGCTGTTTTTT | CASNDTPRTSNTGELFF
TRBJ1-1 | NA | TRBV4-1 | once | TGCGCCAGCAGCCCTGGACACTACACTGATGCTTTCTTT | CASSPGHYTDAFF
TRBJ1-1 | NA | TRBV7-9 | NA | TGTGCCAGCATCCCGCCGGGCAGAGCCAACACTGAAGCTTTCTTT | CASIPPGRANTEAFF
TRBJ2-5 | TRBD2 | TRBV15 | NA | TGTGCCACCAGCATAAGACTAGCGGGGGAAGAGACCCAGTACTTC | CATSIRLAGEETQYF
TRBJ1-6 | NA | TRBV9 | NA | TGTGCCAGCAGCGTAGGGCCCGCCACCAATTCACCCCTCCACTTT | CASSVGPATNSPLHF
TRBJ1-2 | NA | TRBV7-2 | NA | TGTGCCAGCAGCTTAGGTGCCCCAGGGGCGAACTATGGCTACACCTTC | CASSLGAPGANYGYTF
TRBJ2-7 | NA | TRBV6-5 | few | TGTGCCACCCGTTCCGGCGAGCAGTACTTC | CATRSGEQYF
TRBJ1-5 | TRBD1 | TRBV4-3 | few | TGCGCCAGCAGCCAAGACCGGACAGGGATCAATCAGCCCCAGCATTTT | CASSQDRTGINQPQHF
TRBJ1-1 | TRBD1 | TRBV6-6 | many | TGTGCCAGCAGTTACACCGACAGGGATACTGAAGCTTTCTTT | CASSYTDRDTEAFF
TRBJ2-5 | NA | TRBV4-1 | few | TGCGCCAGCAGCCAAGGATGGGGCAGCCAAGAGACCCAGTACTTC | CASSQGWGSQETQYF
TRBJ2-7 | NA | TRBV20-1 | NA | TGCAGTGCTCCCCTTTTTGGAGTCGGCCTACCCCAAGAATCCTACGAGCAGTACTTC | CSAPLFGVGLPQESYEQYF
TRBJ1-1 | NA | TRBV6-1 | NA | TGTGCCAGCAGTAAGTGGGGGCTCCGTGAAGCTTTCTTT | CASSKWGLREAFF
TRBJ1-5 | NA | TRBV14 | many | TGTGCCAGCAGCTCACACAGGGTACGGTCGGGCAATCAGCCCCAGCATTTT | CASSSHRVRSGNQPQHF
TRBJ1-2 | NA | TRBV3-1 | many | TGTGCCAGCAGCCAAGTCACTGGGATGGAAGGCTACACCTTC | CASSQVTGMEGYTF
TRBJ1-2 | TRBD1 | TRBV7-2 | many | TGTGCCAGCACGGGGCAGGGGGCCGGAGGCTACACCTTC | CASTGQGAGGYTF
TRBJ2-1 | TRBD1 | TRBV4-3 | NA | TGCGCCAGCAGCCAAGTGCAGGGGGCGGTGCAGTTCTTC | CASSQVQGAVQFF
TRBJ2-3 | NA | TRBV10-1 | many | TGCGCCAGCAGTGAACAGGACACAGATACGCAGTATTTT | CASSEQDTDTQYF
TRBJ2-3 | NA | TRBV7-2 | NA | TGTGCCAGCAGCTTTAGGGGGGGGCGTAGCACAGATACGCAGTATTTT | CASSFRGGRSTDTQYF
TRBJ2-7 | NA | TRBV5-1 | few | TGCGCCAGCAGTTCTGAGCTAGCGTCCTACGAGCAGTACTTC | CASSSELASYEQYF
TRBJ2-4 | NA | TRBV21-1 | few | TGTGCCAGCAGCACCGAGCTAGCCAAAAACATTCAGTACTTC | CASSTELAKNIQYF
TRBJ1-3 | TRBD1 | TRBV7-2 | NA | TGTGCCAGCAGCGCAGGGGGCACTGCTGGAAACACCATATATTTT | CASSAGGTAGNTIYF
TRBJ2-1 | NA | TRBV2 | NA | TGTGCCAGCAGTGAATTAGGCCAGTCCTTCGGGTTCTTC | CASSELGQSFGFF
TRBJ2-5 | TRBD2 | TRBV9 | many | TGTGCCAGCAGTGTAGCGGGGTTACAAGAGACCCAGTACTTC | CASSVAGLQETQYF
TRBJ1-2 | TRBD1 | TRBV6-2/TRBV6-3 | NA | TGTGCCAGCGGGACAGGGGGCCGTCCTAACTATGGCTACACCTTC | CASGTGGRPNYGYTF
TRBJ2-2 | TRBD1 | TRBV9 | many | TGTGCCAGCAGCTTCGGGACAGGGGGCACCGGGGAGCTGTTTTTT | CASSFGTGGTGELFF
TRBJ1-1 | NA | TRBV7-9 | NA | TGTGCCAGCAGCTTTTCATCAGGGGTAGCTTTCTTT | CASSFSSGVAFF
TRBJ1-1 | TRBD1 | TRBV7-9 | few | TGTGCCAGCAGCTCTCTTTCGACAGGGCCTGAAGCTTTCTTT | CASSSLSTGPEAFF
TRBJ1-1 | NA | TRBV7-8 | NA | TGTGCCAGCAGCCCGATCGGAATACTGATGAACACTGAAGCTTTCTTT | CASSPIGILMNTEAFF
TRBJ2-2 | NA | TRBV29-1 | NA | TGCAGCGTTGAGCCAGACACGAACACCGGGGAGCTGTTTTTT | CSVEPDTNTGELFF